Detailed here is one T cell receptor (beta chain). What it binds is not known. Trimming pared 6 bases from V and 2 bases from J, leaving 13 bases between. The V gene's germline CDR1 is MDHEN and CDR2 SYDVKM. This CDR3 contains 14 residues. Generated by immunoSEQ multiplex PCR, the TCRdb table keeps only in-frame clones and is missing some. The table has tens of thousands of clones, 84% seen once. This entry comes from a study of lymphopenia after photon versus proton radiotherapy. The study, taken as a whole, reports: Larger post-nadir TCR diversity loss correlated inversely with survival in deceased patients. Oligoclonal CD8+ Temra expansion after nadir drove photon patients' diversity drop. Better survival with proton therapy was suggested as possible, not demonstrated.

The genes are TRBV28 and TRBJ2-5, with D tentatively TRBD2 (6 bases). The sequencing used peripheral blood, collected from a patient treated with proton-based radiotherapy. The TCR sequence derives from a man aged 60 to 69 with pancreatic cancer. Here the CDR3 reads CASSQGLLQETQYF. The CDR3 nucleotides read TGTGCCAGCAGCCAGGGACTGCTTCAAGAGACCCAGTACTTC.